One T cell receptor (beta chain) is described in this entry. Sequenced by immunoSEQ multiplex PCR; TCRdb stores in-frame clones only, minus some. The sample carries tens of thousands of clones, roughly 89% recorded once. In germline, CDR1 is SGDLS, CDR2 YYNGEE. The CDR3 is made up of 16 amino acids. The V end lost 0 bases, the J end lost 2 bases, and 11 bases lay between the germline ends. This sample was included in a study of control samples from healthy donors and cancer patients. Sequenced material: PBMCs. The V gene is TRBV9, the J gene TRBJ2-2; weak D call: TRBD1 (5 bases). This TCR was sampled from a woman in her forties or fifties with colorectal cancer. CDR3 DNA: TGTGCCAGCAGCGTAGCTGGTCAGGGCAACACCGGGGAGCTGTTTTTT. Residues: CASSVAGQGNTGELFF.